This T cell receptor beta chain was identified during a study of CD8 T cells in ankylosing spondylitis. Notes on the study in general: Some of the motif variants had earlier been found in reactive arthritis patients' fluid and blood.

TCRdb redid the calling of the 5' RACE reads with MiXCR, one entry per CDR3 protein. The sample shows 150,000 or so distinct CDR3 sequences, around a tenth of them seen only once. This clonotype has a handful of counts. Antigen specificity is unknown. Sequencing used blood, either unsorted or a sorted T cell fraction (not recorded which). This clonotype was obtained from a male donor with ankylosing spondylitis or in good health (not recorded which).

The CDR3: CASSLSMNQPQHF. Written as DNA, the CDR3 is TGTGCCAGCAGTCTGTCGATGAATCAGCCCCAGCATTTT. The gene calls are TRBV12-3 or TRBV12-4 and TRBJ1-5; D is unresolved. The CDR3 consists of 13 residues. Trimming removed 5 bases at V and 4 bases at J, with 9 bases between.